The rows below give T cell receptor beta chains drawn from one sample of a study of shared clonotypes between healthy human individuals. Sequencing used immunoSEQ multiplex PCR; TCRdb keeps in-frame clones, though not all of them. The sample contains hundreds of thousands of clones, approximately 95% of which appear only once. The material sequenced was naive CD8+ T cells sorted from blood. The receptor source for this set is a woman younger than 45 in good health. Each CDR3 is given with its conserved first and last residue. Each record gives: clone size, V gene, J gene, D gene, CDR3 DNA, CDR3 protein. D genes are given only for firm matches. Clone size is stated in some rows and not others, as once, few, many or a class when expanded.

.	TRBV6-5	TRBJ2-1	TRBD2	TGTGCCAGCAGTTACCTCAGGGGACTAGCGGGGGAAGAGCAGTTCTTC	CASSYLRGLAGEEQFF
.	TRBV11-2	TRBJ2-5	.	TGTGCCAGCAGCTTCGGCTCCTCAGGGCGAGAGACCCAGTACTTC	CASSFGSSGRETQYF
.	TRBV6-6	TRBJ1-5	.	TGTGCCAGCAGTTACGGGGGTGGCGATCAGCCCCAGCATTTT	CASSYGGGDQPQHF
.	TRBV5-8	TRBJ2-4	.	TGTGCCAGCAGCTTGGACAGGATACTAGCCAAAAACATTCAGTACTTC	CASSLDRILAKNIQYF
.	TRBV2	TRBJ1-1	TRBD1	TGTGCCAGCAGTGAAGAGGCAGGGGGCACTGAAGCTTTCTTT	CASSEEAGGTEAFF
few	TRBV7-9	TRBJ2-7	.	TGTGCCAGCAGCCCTTGGGACGGACACTACGAGCAGTACTTC	CASSPWDGHYEQYF
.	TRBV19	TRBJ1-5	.	TGTGCCAGTATGAGGAGGGACCATGGTCAGCCCCAGCATTTT	CASMRRDHGQPQHF
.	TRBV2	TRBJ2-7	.	TGTGCCAGCAGCGCCGGACACTTGCCCCCCTACGAGCAGTACTTC	CASSAGHLPPYEQYF
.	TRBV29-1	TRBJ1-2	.	TGCAGCGTTGAAGAACAGGGCTATGGCTACACCTTC	CSVEEQGYGYTF
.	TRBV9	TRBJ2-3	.	TGTGCCAGCAGCGGTATCACAGATACGCAGTATTTT	CASSGITDTQYF
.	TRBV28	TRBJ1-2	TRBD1	TGTGCCAGCAGTCCCACCCTGATTCGGACAGGGGATTTCTATGGCTACACCTTC	CASSPTLIRTGDFYGYTF
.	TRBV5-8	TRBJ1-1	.	TGTGCCAGCAGCCCGGCATGGGAGGGCACTGAAGCTTTCTTT	CASSPAWEGTEAFF
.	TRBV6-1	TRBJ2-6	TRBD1	TGTGCCAGTAGACAGGGGACTGGGGCCAACGTCCTGACTTTC	CASRQGTGANVLTF
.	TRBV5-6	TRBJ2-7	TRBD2	TGTGCCAGCAGCTTGGTTGGACTAGGTTCCTACGAGCAGTACTTC	CASSLVGLGSYEQYF
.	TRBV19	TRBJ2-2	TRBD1	TGTGCCAGTCGCACAGGGGGAAGCGTCACCGGGGAGCTGTTTTTT	CASRTGGSVTGELFF
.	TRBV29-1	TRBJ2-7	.	TGCAGCGTTGAAAATGGTCTGGGGAGGGAGCAGTACTTC	CSVENGLGREQYF
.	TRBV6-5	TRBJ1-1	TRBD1	TGTGCCAGCAGTTACTCTAGGGACAGGTCGGACACTGAAGCTTTCTTT	CASSYSRDRSDTEAFF
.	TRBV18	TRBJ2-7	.	TGTGCCAGCTCACCATCGGAACACCTAGGGAGTTACGAGCAGTACTTC	CASSPSEHLGSYEQYF
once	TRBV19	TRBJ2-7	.	TGTGCCAGTAGTTCGGGGCGTGGGTACGAGCAGTACTTC	CASSSGRGYEQYF
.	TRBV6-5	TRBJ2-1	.	TGTGCCAGCAAGGTCGGAGGGGACAATGAGCAGTTCTTC	CASKVGGDNEQFF
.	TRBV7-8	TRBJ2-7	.	TGTGCCAGCAGCTTAAACGGGTACGAGCAGTACTTC	CASSLNGYEQYF
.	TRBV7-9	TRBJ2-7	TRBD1	TGTGCCAGCAGCTTAACAGGGGGTGGATACGAGCAGTACTTC	CASSLTGGGYEQYF
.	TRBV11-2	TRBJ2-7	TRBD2	TGCGCCAGCAGCTTAGAGGGTGGTGGTAGCGGGAACAGCGAGCAGTACTTC	CASSLEGGGSGNSEQYF
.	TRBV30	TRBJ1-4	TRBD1	TGTGCCTGGAGTGTTGGACGACAGGGGGCTGATGAAAAACTGTTTTTT	CAWSVGRQGADEKLFF
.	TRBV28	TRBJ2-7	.	TGTGCCAGCAGTTTGGGGGGGGCTCGTGAGCAGTACTTC	CASSLGGAREQYF
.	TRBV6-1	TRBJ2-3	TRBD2	TGTGCCAGCAGTGAAAGGGCAGCGGGGCACACAGATACGCAGTATTTT	CASSERAAGHTDTQYF
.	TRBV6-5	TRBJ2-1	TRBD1	TGTGCCAGCAGTTACCCGGACAGGAACAATGAGCAGTTCTTC	CASSYPDRNNEQFF
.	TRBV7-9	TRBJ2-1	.	TGTGCCAGCATGCGGGGATACAATGAGCAGTTCTTC	CASMRGYNEQFF
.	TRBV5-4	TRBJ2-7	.	TGTGCCAGCAGCGCCGATGGGTCCTACGAGCAGTACTTC	CASSADGSYEQYF
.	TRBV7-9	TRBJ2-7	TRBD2	TGTGCCAGCATCGGGACTAGCGGGAGCGGCGAGCAGTACTTC	CASIGTSGSGEQYF
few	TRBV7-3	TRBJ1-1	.	TGTGCCAGCAGCTCCGGACGGAAGAACACTGAAGCTTTCTTT	CASSSGRKNTEAFF
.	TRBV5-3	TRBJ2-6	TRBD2	TGTGCCAGAAGCTTGGTAGGTCGGGAGGGTCCTCCCTCTGGGGCCAACGTCCTGACTTTC	CARSLVGREGPPSGANVLTF
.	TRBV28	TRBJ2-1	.	TGTGCCAGTAGTCATGGGTACCCGTCAGACAATGAGCAGTTCTTC	CASSHGYPSDNEQFF
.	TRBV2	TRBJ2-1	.	TGTGCCAGCAGCCGCCGGGATCTCGTCGGGTTCTTC	CASSRRDLVGFF
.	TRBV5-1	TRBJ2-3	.	TGCGCCAGCAGCTTGGTTATAGCGGCCGACACAGATACGCAGTATTTT	CASSLVIAADTDTQYF
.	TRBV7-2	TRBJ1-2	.	TGTGCCAGCAGCTTTTTGGGGGCCTATGGCTACACCTTC	CASSFLGAYGYTF
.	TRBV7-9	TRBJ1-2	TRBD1	TGTGCCAGCAGCCGAGGGACAGGGGGCAGCTATGGCTACACCTTC	CASSRGTGGSYGYTF
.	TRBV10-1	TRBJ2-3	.	TGCGCCAGCAGTGGGATACAGGGTTTGGGAACAGATACGCAGTATTTT	CASSGIQGLGTDTQYF
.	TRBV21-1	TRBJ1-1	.	TGTGCCAGCGGCGGAGACAGGGATAACACTGAAGCTTTCTTT	CASGGDRDNTEAFF
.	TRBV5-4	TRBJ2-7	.	TGTGCCAGCAGCTTGGGAACAGACTACGAGCAGTACTTC	CASSLGTDYEQYF
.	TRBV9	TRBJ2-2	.	TGTGCCAGCAGCGTAGTACTAGGAGGTACCGGGGAGCTGTTTTTT	CASSVVLGGTGELFF
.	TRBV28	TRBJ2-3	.	TGTGCCAGCTGGAGTCCCCCGGCAGATACGCAGTATTTT	CASWSPPADTQYF
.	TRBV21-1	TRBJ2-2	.	TGTGCCAGCAGGAAGCGGGACAGGTTAGTTGGCGCCACCGGGGAGCTGTTTTTT	CASRKRDRLVGATGELFF
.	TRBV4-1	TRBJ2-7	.	TGCGCCAGCAGCCAAGATCTCCCCCTGGGGGGGCTCTACGAGCAGTACTTC	CASSQDLPLGGLYEQYF
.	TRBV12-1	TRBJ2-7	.	TGTGCCAGCAGCCTAGGGGGGGCGGAGAGGGCCTACGAGCAGTACTTC	CASSLGGAERAYEQYF
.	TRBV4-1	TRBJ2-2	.	TGCGCCAGCAGCCAAGCCCCTAGCGCACACTCGAACACCGGGGAGCTGTTTTTT	CASSQAPSAHSNTGELFF
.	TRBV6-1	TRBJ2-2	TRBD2	TGTGCCAGCAGTGAAGACTGGGGAGGGCGGACCGGGGAGCTGTTTTTT	CASSEDWGGRTGELFF
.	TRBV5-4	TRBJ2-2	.	TGTGCCAGCAGCCCTACTGGGGGCTGGGGCACCGGGGAGCTGTTTTTT	CASSPTGGWGTGELFF
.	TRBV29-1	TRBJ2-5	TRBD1	TGCAGCGTCTACGGGACAGGGGGAAAAGAGACCCAGTACTTC	CSVYGTGGKETQYF
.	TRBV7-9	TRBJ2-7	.	TGTGCCAGCAGCTTAGGGGCAGGAGACTACGAGCAGTACTTC	CASSLGAGDYEQYF